These T cell receptor beta chains were read from a single sample in a study of CD8 T cell repertoires and HIV-1 epitope variants. The method was immunoSEQ multiplex PCR; TCRdb's version includes in-frame clones alone and lacks a portion of them. This table holds about 90,000 clones, roughly 77% found once. Source material: uncultured baseline CD8+ T cells from peripheral blood mononuclear cells (PBMCs). These receptor sequences come from a male donor with HIV. Both conserved end residues are trimmed from each CDR3.

TRBV2,ASSEEEISTDTQY
TRBV7-2,ASSSLAGGSTDTQY
TRBV11-1,ASSLRGGGSKDYEQY
TRBV6-6,ASSGGAENSPLH
TRBV7-7,ASSAAGVSYNEQF
TRBV5-8,ASSLDRGRVGEKLF
TRBV27,ASLIIPPGTEAF
TRBV7-9,ASSLDGTGDQPQH
TRBV5-8,ASSFGGTNTEAF
TRBV5-1,ASSLSAQAKNIQY
TRBV28,ASSLVWHPKGTGELF
TRBV9,ASSPTLQGLTDTQY
TRBV5-1,ASSTAGGPNTGELF
TRBV5-4,ASTWDRGYETQY
TRBV6-1,ASSGDRAQPQH